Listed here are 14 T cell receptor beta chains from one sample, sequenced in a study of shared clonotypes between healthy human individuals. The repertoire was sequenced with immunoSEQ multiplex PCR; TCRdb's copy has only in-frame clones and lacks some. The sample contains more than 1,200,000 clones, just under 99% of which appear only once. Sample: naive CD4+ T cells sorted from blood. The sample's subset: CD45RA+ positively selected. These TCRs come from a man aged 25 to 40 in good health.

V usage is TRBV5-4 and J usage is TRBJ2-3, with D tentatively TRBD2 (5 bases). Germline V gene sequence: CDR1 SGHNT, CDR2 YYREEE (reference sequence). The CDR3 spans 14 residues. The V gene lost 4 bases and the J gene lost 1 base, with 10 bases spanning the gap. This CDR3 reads CASSRGGGTDTQYF. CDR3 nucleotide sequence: TGTGCCAGCAGCCGGGGTGGGGGCACAGATACGCAGTATTTT.

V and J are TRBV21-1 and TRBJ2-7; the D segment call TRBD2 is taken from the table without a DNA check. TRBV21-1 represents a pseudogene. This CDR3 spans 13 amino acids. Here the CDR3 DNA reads TGTGCCATCCTATTCCGGGACTTCTGCGAGCAGTACTTC. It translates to CAILFRDFCEQYF.

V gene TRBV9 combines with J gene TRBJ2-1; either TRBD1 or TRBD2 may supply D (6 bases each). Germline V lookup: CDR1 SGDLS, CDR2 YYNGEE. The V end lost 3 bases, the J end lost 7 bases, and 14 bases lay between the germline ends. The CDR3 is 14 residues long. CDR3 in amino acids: CASSALGGLNEQFF. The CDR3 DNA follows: TGTGCCAGCAGCGCCCTAGGGGGACTTAATGAGCAGTTCTTC.

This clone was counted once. The CDR3 nucleotides are TGTGCCAGCGCAGGCGGCAACACCGGGGAGCTGTTTTTT. Translated, it gives CASAGGNTGELFF. This sequence joins TRBV6-4 and TRBJ2-2; D unclear. Per the germline V gene, CDR1 is MRHNA and CDR2 is SNTAGT. The CDR3 is 13 residues long. V was shortened by 8 bases and J by 2 bases, with 9 bases between the two germline ends.

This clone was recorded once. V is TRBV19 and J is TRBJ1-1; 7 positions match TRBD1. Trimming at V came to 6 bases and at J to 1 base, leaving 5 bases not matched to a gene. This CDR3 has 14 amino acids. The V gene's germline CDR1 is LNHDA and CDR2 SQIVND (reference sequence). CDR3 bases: TGTGCCAGTAGCCGAGGACAGGAGAACACTGAAGCTTTCTTT. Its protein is CASSRGQENTEAFF.

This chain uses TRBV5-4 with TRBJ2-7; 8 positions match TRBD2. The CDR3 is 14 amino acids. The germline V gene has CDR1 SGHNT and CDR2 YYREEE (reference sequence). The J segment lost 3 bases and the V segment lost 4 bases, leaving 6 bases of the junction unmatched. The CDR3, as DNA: TGTGCCAGCAGCCATCAACTAGCGGACTACGAGCAGTACTTC. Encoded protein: CASSHQLADYEQYF.

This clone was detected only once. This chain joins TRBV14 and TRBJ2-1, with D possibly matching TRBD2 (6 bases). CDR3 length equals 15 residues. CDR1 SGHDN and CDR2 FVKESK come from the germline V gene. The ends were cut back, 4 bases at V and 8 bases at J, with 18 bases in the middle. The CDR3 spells CASSPPGGFWYEQFF. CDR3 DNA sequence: TGTGCCAGCAGCCCCCCCGGGGGATTCTGGTATGAGCAGTTCTTC.

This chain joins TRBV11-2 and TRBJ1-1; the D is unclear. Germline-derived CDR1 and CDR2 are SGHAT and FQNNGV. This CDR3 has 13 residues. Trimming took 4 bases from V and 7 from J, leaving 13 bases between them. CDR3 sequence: CASSSIASGEAFF. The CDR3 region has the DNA TGTGCCAGCAGCTCTATTGCCAGCGGTGAAGCTTTCTTT.

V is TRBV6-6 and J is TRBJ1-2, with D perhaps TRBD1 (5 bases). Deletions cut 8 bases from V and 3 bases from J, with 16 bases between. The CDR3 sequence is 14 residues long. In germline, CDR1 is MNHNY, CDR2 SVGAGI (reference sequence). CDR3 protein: CASVPGPRDYGYTF. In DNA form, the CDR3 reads TGTGCCAGCGTCCCTGGACCCAGGGACTATGGCTACACCTTC.

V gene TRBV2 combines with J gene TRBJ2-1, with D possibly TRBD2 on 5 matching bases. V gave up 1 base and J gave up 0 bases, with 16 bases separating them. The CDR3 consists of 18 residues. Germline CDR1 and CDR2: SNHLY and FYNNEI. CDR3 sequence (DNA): TGTGCCAGCAGTGAAGTGAGACTAAGCGAGAGCTCCTACAATGAGCAGTTCTTC. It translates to CASSEVRLSESSYNEQFF.

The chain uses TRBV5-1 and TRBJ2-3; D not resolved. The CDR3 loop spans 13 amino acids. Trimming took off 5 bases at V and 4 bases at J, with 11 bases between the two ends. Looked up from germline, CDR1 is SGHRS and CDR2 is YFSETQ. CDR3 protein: CASSQQRADTQYF. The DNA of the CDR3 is TGCGCCAGCAGTCAGCAACGTGCAGATACGCAGTATTTT.

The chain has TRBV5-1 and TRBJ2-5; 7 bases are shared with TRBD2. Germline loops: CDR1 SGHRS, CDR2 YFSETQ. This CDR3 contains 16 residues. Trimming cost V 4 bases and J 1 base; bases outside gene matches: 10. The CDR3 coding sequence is TGCGCCAGCAGCCGCTGGGGGGGTCCGGGCCAAGAGACCCAGTACTTC. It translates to CASSRWGGPGQETQYF.

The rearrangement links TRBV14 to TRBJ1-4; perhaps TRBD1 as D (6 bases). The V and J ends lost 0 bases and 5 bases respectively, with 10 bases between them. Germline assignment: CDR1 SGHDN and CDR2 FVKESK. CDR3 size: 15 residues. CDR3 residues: CASSQDGGGNEKLFF. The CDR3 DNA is TGTGCCAGCAGCCAAGATGGAGGGGGGAATGAAAAACTGTTTTTT.

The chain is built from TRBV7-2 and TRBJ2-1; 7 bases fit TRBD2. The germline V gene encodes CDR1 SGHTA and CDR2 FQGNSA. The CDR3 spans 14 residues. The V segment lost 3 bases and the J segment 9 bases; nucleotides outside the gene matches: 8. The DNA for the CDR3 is TGTGCCAGCAGCTTCGTTTCTGCGGGAGCTGAGCAGTTCTTC. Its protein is CASSFVSAGAEQFF.